Listed below are T cell receptor beta chains from one sample, sequenced in a study of cytomegalovirus exposure and HLA in healthy donors. Sequenced by immunoSEQ multiplex PCR; TCRdb stores in-frame clones only, minus some. Seen here are more than 95,000 clones, around 80% observed once, and the top ten hold 1.2%. The sample consisted of PBMCs. The receptors were sampled from a female donor in good health and CMV-seronegative. The CDR3 runs from the conserved cysteine through the conserved F or W. A D gene is named only where the DNA matches it firmly.

D gene,V gene,CDR3 protein
TRBD2,TRBV9,CASSGEGGGTQETQYF
-,TRBV5-4,CASSPRTNSYEQYF
TRBD2,TRBV9,CASSGGRSGSQQYF
TRBD2,TRBV7-3,CASSSQRGGRTDTQYF
-,TRBV2,CASRRGQTYNEQFF
TRBD2,TRBV28,CASSLPSPASGTATHNEQFF
-,TRBV28,CASSKDQGSYGYTF
-,TRBV30,CAWSALDRAPHF
TRBD2,TRBV28,CASHRASGGSYEQYF
TRBD1,TRBV18,CASSPARDRAFGSPLHF
-,TRBV2,CASRANLHYDRLHGYTF
-,TRBV2,CASKGGLVGHEQFF
-,TRBV5-1,CASSTGQGSSPLHF
TRBD2,TRBV9,CASSVGGSGKISYNEQFF
TRBD2,TRBV7-9,CASSFTVAWGGQETQYF
-,TRBV5-4,CASSQGLSSYEQYF
TRBD1,TRBV5-4,CASSGSGTGFEKLFF
TRBD1,TRBV10-3,CAISESVRGREQYF
-,TRBV7-3,CASSLGLGGGTSGTDTQYF
TRBD1,TRBV7-8,CASSLRAGTGGLETQYF
TRBD1,TRBV5-6,CASSLRDRVTEAFF
-,TRBV7-9,CASSLTGYTDTQYF
-,TRBV2,CASKTGSTFSGANVLTF
TRBD1,TRBV20-1,CSAGQGYGYTF
-,TRBV9,CASSVRQVTPGELFF
-,TRBV6-6,CASSSLRDSPLHF
TRBD2,TRBV7-6,CASSLASGGVTYNEQFF
TRBD1,TRBV5-1,CASSPRTGTFTGELFF
-,TRBV2,CATQLYRGSFYEQYF